These 11 T cell receptor beta chains originate from one sample sequenced in a study of T cells after yellow fever vaccination (dated by TCRdb to between 2018 and 2020). The intended sense of this specimen's treatment or condition label: live attenuated yellow fever vaccine strain. The library was obtained by 5' RACE. Reads for this sample came from an Illumina NovaSeq 6000. Clones were called with MiXCR by TCRdb after fastp trimmed the public reads at Q25, and only in-frame beta chains were retained. Each record represents a unique CDR3 protein, reported with the most common genes and DNA among its rows. This sample has fewer than 500,000 distinct CDR3 sequences in its table, and over 15% of those were observed once. Around 17% of the sample lies in the top ten. The source material was PBMCs, sampled before the yellow fever booster vaccination. The receptors derive from a man aged 18 to 29 who received the YFV17D yellow fever vaccine.

The chain carries TRBV20-1 and TRBJ1-5; unclear D gene. CDR1 and CDR2 (germline): DFQATT, SNEGSKA (reference sequence). Trimming pared 4 bases from V and 5 bases from J, leaving 9 bases between. The CDR3 has 12 residues. The CDR3, as DNA: TGCAGTGCTAAAGGAGGTGATCAGCCCCAGCATTTT. Amino acid sequence: CSAKGGDQPQHF.

J is TRBJ1-5 and V is TRBV6-2 or TRBV6-3; 7 bases fit TRBD1. The germline CDR1 and CDR2 sequences are MNHEY and SVGEGT. V shed 6 bases and J 6 bases; nucleotides not matched to a gene: 8. The length of the CDR3 is 14 residues. The CDR3 loop reads CASSLQGGPQPQHF. The CDR3 DNA follows: TGTGCCAGCAGCCTCCAGGGGGGGCCTCAGCCCCAGCATTTT.

The J gene is TRBJ2-4, the V gene TRBV20-1; D may be TRBD1 (6 bases). V was shortened by 3 bases and J by 0 bases, with 12 bases between the two germline ends. This CDR3 spans 15 amino acids. Germline V gene sequence: CDR1 DFQATT, CDR2 SNEGSKA (reference sequence). CDR3 region: CSASWSGVAKNIQYF. DNA of the CDR3: TGCAGTGCTAGTTGGTCAGGGGTAGCCAAAAACATTCAGTACTTC.

This clonotype showed up just a few times. The chain joins TRBV5-5 to TRBJ1-2, with TRBD1 matching over 8 bases. V shed 1 base and J 12 bases; nucleotides not matched to a gene: 8. The CDR3 spans 13 residues. Germline CDR1 is SGHKS and CDR2 is YYEKEE (reference sequence). The CDR3 is CASSLSGQGSNTF. CDR3 sequence (DNA): TGTGCCAGCAGCTTGTCCGGACAGGGTAGTAACACCTTC.

This clonotype was found a few times. V gene TRBV10-3 combines with J gene TRBJ2-7; D possibly uses TRBD1 or TRBD2 (5 bases each). V lost 10 bases to trimming and J lost 0 bases, with 13 bases between them. The CDR3 loop spans 13 amino acids. The germline gives CDR1 ENHRY, CDR2 SYGVKD. CDR3 loop: CATGDGTSYEQYF. As DNA, the CDR3 is TGTGCCACCGGGGACGGCACCTCCTACGAGCAGTACTTC.

The rearrangement links TRBV20-1 to TRBJ1-5; D is unclear. Trimming removed 0 bases at V and 0 bases at J, with 3 bases between. Germline CDR1 reads DFQATT; CDR2 reads SNEGSKA (reference sequence). CDR3 length: 13 residues. DNA for the CDR3: TGCAGTGCTAGAGATTCTAGCAATCAGCCCCAGCATTTT. It codes for CSARDSSNQPQHF.

The V and J genes are TRBV27 and TRBJ1-1, with unresolved D. The CDR3 has 15 residues. Trimming took 0 bases from V and 0 from J, leaving 8 bases between them. Germline V gene lookup returns CDR1 MNHEY and CDR2 SMNVEV (reference sequence). Written as DNA, the CDR3 is TGTGCCAGCAGTTTATCGAAGGCCATGAACACTGAAGCTTTCTTT. The encoded protein is CASSLSKAMNTEAFF.

This clonotype was counted only a few times. The chain recombines TRBV29-1 with TRBJ1-1; 10 bases are shared with TRBD1. The V and J ends lost 6 bases and 4 bases, in that order; junction bases with no gene match: 8. CDR1 and CDR2 from the germline V gene are SQVTM and ANQGSEA. The CDR3 consists of 14 residues. CDR3 sequence: CSVLLDRGSTEAFF. CDR3 sequence (DNA): TGCAGCGTGCTTTTGGACAGGGGGAGCACTGAAGCTTTCTTT.

V is TRBV9 and J is TRBJ2-2; TRBD2 might be the D (5 bases). There are 17 residues in the CDR3. Looked up from germline, CDR1 is SGDLS and CDR2 is YYNGEE. V was pared by 0 bases and J by 0 bases, with 12 bases between. CDR3 sequence reads: CASSVGRGLTNTGELFF. CDR3 coding DNA: TGTGCCAGCAGCGTAGGTCGAGGGCTCACGAACACCGGGGAGCTGTTTTTT.

The rearrangement uses TRBV10-2 and TRBJ1-5; 10 bases agree with TRBD1. The CDR3 sequence is 16 residues long. CDR1 and CDR2 from the germline V gene are WSHSY and SAAADI. V shed 3 bases, J shed 7 bases, and the junction held 9 bases outside the gene matches. The CDR3 reads CASSDFPGQGQQPQHF. For the CDR3, the DNA is TGCGCCAGCAGTGACTTTCCGGGACAGGGGCAACAGCCCCAGCATTTT.

The table lists this clonotype with a few counts. The chain couples TRBV7-9 to TRBJ1-1; D unclear. The V gene's germline CDR1 is SEHNR and CDR2 FQNEAQ (reference sequence). V lost 5 bases to trimming and J lost 1 base, with 17 bases between them. This CDR3 region has 16 residues. CDR3 residues: CASSPRREYSNTEAFF. Written as DNA, the CDR3 is TGTGCCAGCAGCCCACGACGGGAATACTCGAACACTGAAGCTTTCTTT.